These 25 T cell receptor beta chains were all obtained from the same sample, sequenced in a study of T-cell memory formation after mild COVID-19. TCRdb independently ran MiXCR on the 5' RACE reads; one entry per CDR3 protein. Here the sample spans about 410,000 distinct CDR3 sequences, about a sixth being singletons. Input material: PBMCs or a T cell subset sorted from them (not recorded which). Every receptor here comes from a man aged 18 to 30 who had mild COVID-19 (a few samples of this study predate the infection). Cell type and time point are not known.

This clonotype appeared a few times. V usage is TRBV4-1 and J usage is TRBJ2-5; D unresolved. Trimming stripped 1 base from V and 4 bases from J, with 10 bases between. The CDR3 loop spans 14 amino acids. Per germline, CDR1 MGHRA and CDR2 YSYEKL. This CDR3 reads CASSQVGRSETQYF. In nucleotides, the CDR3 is TGCGCCAGCAGCCAAGTGGGCCGATCAGAGACCCAGTACTTC.

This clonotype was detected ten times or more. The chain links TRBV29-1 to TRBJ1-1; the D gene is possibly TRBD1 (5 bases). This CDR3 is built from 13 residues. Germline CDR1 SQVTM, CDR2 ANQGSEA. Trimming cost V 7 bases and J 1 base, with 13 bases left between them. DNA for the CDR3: TGCAGCGGCTCCGGGACTTGGAACACTGAAGCTTTCTTT. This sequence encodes CSGSGTWNTEAFF. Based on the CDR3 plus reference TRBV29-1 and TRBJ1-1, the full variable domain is SAVISQKPSRDICQRGTSLTIQCQVDSQVTMMFWYRQQPGQSLTLIATANQGSEATYESGFVIDKFPISRPNLTFSTLTVSNMSPEDSSIYLCSGSGTWNTEAFFGQGTRLTVV.

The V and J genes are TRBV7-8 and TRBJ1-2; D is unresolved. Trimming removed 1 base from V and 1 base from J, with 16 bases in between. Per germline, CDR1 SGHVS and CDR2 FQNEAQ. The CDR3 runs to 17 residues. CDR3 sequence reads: CASSLVRARRVNYGYTF. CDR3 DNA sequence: TGTGCCAGCAGCTTAGTCCGGGCCAGAAGAGTTAACTATGGCTACACCTTC.

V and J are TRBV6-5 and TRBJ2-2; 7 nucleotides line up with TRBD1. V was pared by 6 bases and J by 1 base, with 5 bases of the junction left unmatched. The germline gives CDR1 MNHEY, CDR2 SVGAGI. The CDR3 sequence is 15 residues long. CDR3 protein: CASRPQGWNTGELFF. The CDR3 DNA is TGTGCCAGCAGACCACAGGGGTGGAACACCGGGGAGCTGTTTTTT.

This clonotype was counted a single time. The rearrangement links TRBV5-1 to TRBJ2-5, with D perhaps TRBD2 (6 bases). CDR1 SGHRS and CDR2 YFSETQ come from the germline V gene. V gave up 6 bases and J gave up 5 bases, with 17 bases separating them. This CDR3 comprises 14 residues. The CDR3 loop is CASTFQDGGETQYF. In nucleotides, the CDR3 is TGCGCCAGCACCTTCCAGGATGGGGGGGAGACCCAGTACTTC.

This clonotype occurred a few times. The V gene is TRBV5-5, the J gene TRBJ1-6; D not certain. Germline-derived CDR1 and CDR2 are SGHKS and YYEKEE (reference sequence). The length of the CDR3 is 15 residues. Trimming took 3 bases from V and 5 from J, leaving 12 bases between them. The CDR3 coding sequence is TGTGCCAGCAGCTCCGGGGAGTATAATAATTCACCCCTCCACTTT. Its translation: CASSSGEYNNSPLHF. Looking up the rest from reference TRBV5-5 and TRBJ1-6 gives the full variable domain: DAGVTQSPTHLIKTRGQQVTLRCSPISGHKSVSWYQQVLGQGPQFIFQYYEKEERGRGNFPDRFSARQFPNYSSELNVNALLLGDSALYLCASSSGEYNNSPLHFGNGTRLTVT.

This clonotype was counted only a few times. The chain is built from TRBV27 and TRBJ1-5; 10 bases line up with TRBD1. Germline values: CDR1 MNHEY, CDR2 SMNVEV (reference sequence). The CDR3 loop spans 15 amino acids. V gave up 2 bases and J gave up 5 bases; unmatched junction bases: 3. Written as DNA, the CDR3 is TGTGCCAGCAGTTTAAGCGGGACAGGGGATCAGCCCCAGCATTTT. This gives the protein CASSLSGTGDQPQHF.

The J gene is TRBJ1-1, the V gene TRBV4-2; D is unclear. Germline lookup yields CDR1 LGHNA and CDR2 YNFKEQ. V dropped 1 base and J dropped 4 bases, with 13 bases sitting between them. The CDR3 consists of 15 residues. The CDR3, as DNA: TGTGCCAGCAGCCAAGGATGGGAGAGCGGCACTGAAGCTTTCTTT. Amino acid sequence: CASSQGWESGTEAFF.

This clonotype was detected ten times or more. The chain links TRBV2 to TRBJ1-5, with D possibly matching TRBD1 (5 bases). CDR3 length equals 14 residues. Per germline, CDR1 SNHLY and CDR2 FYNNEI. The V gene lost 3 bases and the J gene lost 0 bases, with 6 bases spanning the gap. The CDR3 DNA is TGTGCCAGCAGTGACAGGGATAGCAATCAGCCCCAGCATTTT. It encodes CASSDRDSNQPQHF. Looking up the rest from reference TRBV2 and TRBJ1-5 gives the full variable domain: EPEVTQTPSHQVTQMGQEVILRCVPISNHLYFYWYRQILGQKVEFLVSFYNNEISEKSEIFDDQFSVERPDGSNFTLKIRSTKLEDSAMYFCASSDRDSNQPQHFGDGTRLSIL.

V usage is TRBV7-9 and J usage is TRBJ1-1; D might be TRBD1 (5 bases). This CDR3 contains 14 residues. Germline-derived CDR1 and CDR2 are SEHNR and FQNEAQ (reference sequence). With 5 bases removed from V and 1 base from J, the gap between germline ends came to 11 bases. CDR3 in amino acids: CASSRGASNTEAFF. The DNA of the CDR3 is TGTGCCAGCAGCCGAGGGGCATCGAACACTGAAGCTTTCTTT.

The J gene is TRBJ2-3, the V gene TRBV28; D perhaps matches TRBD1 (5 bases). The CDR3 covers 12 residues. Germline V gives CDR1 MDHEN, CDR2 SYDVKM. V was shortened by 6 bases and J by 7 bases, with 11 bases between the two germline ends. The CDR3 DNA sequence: TGTGCCAGCAGGGGGCCTTTCTATACGCAGTATTTT. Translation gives CASRGPFYTQYF.

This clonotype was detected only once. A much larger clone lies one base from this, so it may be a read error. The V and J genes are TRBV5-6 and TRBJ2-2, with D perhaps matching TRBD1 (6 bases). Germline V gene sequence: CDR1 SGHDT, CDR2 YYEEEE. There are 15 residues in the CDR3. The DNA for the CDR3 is TGTGCCAGCAGCCCGGACAGTCGGAACACCAGGGAGCTGTTTTTT. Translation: CASSPDSRNTRELFF.

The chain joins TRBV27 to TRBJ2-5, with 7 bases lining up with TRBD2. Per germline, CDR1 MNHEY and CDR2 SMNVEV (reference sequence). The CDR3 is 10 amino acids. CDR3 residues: CGAGSPTQYF. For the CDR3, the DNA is TGTGGAGCGGGGTCCCCGACCCAGTACTTC.

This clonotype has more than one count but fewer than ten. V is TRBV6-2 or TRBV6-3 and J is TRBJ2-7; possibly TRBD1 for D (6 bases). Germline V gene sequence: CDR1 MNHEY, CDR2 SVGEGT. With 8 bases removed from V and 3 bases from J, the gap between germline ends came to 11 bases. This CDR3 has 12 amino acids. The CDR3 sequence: CASGQTIYEQYF. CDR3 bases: TGTGCCAGCGGACAGACAATCTACGAGCAGTACTTC.

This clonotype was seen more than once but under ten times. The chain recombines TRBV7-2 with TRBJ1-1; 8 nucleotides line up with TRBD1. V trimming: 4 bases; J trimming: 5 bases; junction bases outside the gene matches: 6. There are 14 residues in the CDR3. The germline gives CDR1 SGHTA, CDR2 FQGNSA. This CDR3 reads CASSYGQGVTEAFF. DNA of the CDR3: TGTGCCAGCAGCTACGGACAGGGCGTGACTGAAGCTTTCTTT. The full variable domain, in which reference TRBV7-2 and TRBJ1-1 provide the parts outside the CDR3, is GAGVSQSPSNKVTEKGKDVELRCDPISGHTALYWYRQSLGQGLEFLIYFQGNSAPDKSGLPSDRFSAERTGGSVSTLTIQRTQQEDSAVYLCASSYGQGVTEAFFGQGTRLTVV.

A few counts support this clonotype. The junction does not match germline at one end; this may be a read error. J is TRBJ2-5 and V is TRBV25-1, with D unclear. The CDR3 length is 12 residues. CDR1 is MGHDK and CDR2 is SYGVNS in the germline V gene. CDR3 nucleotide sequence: TGTGCCAGCAGGGCGGAGTCGGGCTCCCCTGTCTTC. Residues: CASRAESGSPVF.

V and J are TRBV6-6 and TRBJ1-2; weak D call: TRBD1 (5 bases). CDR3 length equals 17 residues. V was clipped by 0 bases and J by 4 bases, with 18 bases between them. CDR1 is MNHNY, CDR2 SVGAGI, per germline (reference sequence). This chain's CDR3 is CASSYSIAGEMSYGYTF. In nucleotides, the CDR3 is TGTGCCAGCAGTTACTCGATCGCGGGGGAGATGAGCTATGGCTACACCTTC.

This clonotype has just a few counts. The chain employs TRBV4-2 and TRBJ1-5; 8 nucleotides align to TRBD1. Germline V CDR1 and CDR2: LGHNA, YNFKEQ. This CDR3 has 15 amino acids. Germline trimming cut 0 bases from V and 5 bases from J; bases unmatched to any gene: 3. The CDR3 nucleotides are TGTGCCAGCAGCCAAGAGGACAGGGAAGATCAGCCCCAGCATTTT. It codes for CASSQEDREDQPQHF.

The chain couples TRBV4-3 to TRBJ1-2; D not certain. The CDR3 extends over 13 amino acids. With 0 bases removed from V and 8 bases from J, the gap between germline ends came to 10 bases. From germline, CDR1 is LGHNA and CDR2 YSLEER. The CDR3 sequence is CASSQEVKLGYTF. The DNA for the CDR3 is TGCGCCAGCAGCCAAGAGGTGAAGCTAGGCTACACCTTC.

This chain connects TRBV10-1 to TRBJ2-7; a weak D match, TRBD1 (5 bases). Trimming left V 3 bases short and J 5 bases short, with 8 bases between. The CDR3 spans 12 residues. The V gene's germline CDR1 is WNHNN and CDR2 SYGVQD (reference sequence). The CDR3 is CASSELGDEQYF. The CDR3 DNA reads TGCGCCAGCAGTGAATTAGGGGACGAGCAGTACTTC.

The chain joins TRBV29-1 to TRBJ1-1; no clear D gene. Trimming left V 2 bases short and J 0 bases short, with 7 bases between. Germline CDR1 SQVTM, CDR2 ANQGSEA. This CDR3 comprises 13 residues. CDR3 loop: CSVEQSMNTEAFF. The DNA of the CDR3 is TGCAGCGTTGAACAGTCGATGAACACTGAAGCTTTCTTT.

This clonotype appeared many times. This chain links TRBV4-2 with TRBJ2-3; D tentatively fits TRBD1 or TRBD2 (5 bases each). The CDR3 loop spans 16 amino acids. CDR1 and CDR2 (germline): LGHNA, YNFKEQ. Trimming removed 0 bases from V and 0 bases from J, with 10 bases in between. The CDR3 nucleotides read TGTGCCAGCAGCCAAGAGGGACGGTCTAGCACAGATACGCAGTATTTT. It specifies CASSQEGRSSTDTQYF.

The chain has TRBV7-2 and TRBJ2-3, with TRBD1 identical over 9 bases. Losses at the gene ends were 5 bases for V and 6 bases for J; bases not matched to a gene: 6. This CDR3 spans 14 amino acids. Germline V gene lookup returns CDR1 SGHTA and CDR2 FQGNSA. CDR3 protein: CASSTGGASDTQYF. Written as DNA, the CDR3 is TGTGCCAGCAGCACAGGGGGCGCGTCCGATACGCAGTATTTT.

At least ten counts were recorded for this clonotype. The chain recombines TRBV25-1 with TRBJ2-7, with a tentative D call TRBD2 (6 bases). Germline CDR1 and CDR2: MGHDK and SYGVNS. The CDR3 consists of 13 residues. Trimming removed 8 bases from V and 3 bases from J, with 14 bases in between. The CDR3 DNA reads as TGTGCCAGCCAAGCGCAGGGAGGCTACGAGCAGTACTTC. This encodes CASQAQGGYEQYF.

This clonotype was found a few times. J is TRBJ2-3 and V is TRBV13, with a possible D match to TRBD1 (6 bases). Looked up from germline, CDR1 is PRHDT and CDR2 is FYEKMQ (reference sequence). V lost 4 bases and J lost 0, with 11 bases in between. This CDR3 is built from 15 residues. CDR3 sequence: CASSSSGQSTDTQYF. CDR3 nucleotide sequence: TGTGCCAGCAGCTCTTCGGGACAAAGCACAGATACGCAGTATTTT.